Each of the 15 T cell receptor beta chains below was sequenced from the same sample in a study of CD8 T cells in Susac syndrome. With random hexamers, 0.5 to 1 ug RNA was reverse transcribed. One entry per CDR3 protein results from TCRdb running MiXCR on the immunoSEQ multiplex PCR reads. The table has fewer than 200,000 distinct CDR3 sequences, more than 85% seen once. Sequenced: CD4+ T cells from PBMCs. The receptors originated from a human donor with Susac syndrome.

This chain links TRBV7-9 with TRBJ2-1; maybe TRBD1 (6 bases). The V end lost 5 bases, the J end lost 6 bases, and 17 bases lay between the germline ends. This CDR3 contains 15 residues. In germline, CDR1 is SEHNR, CDR2 FQNEAQ (reference sequence). CDR3 loop: CASSDPGQSPNEQFF. The CDR3 DNA reads as TGTGCCAGCAGCGACCCGGGACAAAGTCCCAATGAGCAGTTCTTC.

The chain employs TRBV10-3 and TRBJ2-7; D remains ambiguous. In germline, CDR1 is ENHRY, CDR2 SYGVKD. With 4 bases removed from V and 0 bases from J, the gap between germline ends came to 1 base. The CDR3 spans 11 residues. CDR3 protein: CAISASYEQYF. CDR3 coding DNA: TGTGCCATCAGTGCCTCCTACGAGCAGTACTTC.

The J gene is TRBJ2-5, the V gene TRBV20-1, with 8 bases identical to TRBD2. The V segment lost 0 bases and the J segment 5 bases; nucleotides outside the gene matches: 11. The CDR3 runs 16 residues. Germline lookup yields CDR1 DFQATT and CDR2 SNEGSKA (reference sequence). This CDR3 reads CSARDAGRGGVETQYF. In DNA, the CDR3 is TGCAGTGCTAGAGATGCCGGGAGGGGGGGAGTGGAGACCCAGTACTTC.

The chain uses TRBV5-1 and TRBJ1-2; D not resolved. The CDR3 length is 14 residues. The germline CDR1 and CDR2 sequences are SGHRS and YFSETQ. The ends were cut back, 4 bases at V and 4 bases at J, with 14 bases in the middle. The chain's CDR3 is CASSGTKRPYGYTF. CDR3 DNA: TGCGCCAGCAGCGGAACAAAAAGACCCTATGGCTACACCTTC.

This sequence joins TRBV6-1 and TRBJ1-5, with D uncertain. The length of the CDR3 is 11 residues. CDR1 MNHNS and CDR2 SASEGT come from the germline V gene. Deletions cut 5 bases from V and 5 bases from J, with 4 bases between. This CDR3 is CASSSDQPQHF. DNA for the CDR3: TGTGCCAGCAGTTCAGATCAGCCCCAGCATTTT.

This sequence joins TRBV4-2 and TRBJ2-3; a possible D gene is TRBD2 (7 bases). V was cut by 0 bases and J by 6 bases, with 13 bases left in between. The length of the CDR3 is 15 residues. Germline CDR1 is LGHNA and CDR2 is YNFKEQ. The CDR3 region has the DNA TGTGCCAGCAGCCAAGACCGGACTAGGGGGGATACGCAGTATTTT. This translates into CASSQDRTRGDTQYF.

The chain is built from TRBV9 and TRBJ2-7; 8 nucleotides match TRBD2. CDR1 and CDR2 (germline): SGDLS, YYNGEE. V gave up 0 bases and J gave up 1 base; unmatched junction bases: 3. The CDR3 length is 15 residues. The CDR3 region has the DNA TGTGCCAGCAGCGTAGATCCTAGCGGGTCCTACGAGCAGTACTTC. Protein sequence: CASSVDPSGSYEQYF.

The V gene is TRBV14, the J gene TRBJ2-7; 7 bases fit TRBD2. J was trimmed by 2 bases and V by 4 bases; bases with no gene match: 11. Germline V gene lookup returns CDR1 SGHDN and CDR2 FVKESK. The CDR3 length is 16 residues. The CDR3 protein is CASSLRGEAGTYEQYF. For the CDR3, the DNA is TGTGCCAGCAGCCTCCGAGGGGAAGCGGGAACCTACGAGCAGTACTTC.

The rearrangement uses TRBV5-1 and TRBJ1-3; D might be TRBD1 (6 bases). The germline V and J ends were trimmed by 1 base and 0 bases, with 11 bases remaining between them. Germline V gene lookup returns CDR1 SGHRS and CDR2 YFSETQ. The CDR3 consists of 16 residues. The CDR3 sequence: CASSLITGLSGNTIYF. The CDR3 DNA reads as TGCGCCAGCAGCTTGATTACAGGGCTCTCTGGAAACACCATATATTTT.

J is TRBJ1-5 and V is TRBV20-1; TRBD1 matches 11 bases. Germline loops: CDR1 DFQATT, CDR2 SNEGSKA (reference sequence). The CDR3 covers 14 residues. The trim removed 6 bases at V and 7 bases at J, leaving 8 bases unmatched. In DNA form, the CDR3 reads TGCAGTGCGATGGGACAGGGGGTAGGGCAGCCCCAGCATTTT. This codes for CSAMGQGVGQPQHF.

This clonotype was picked up one time. This chain connects TRBV5-1 to TRBJ1-5; no clear D. The germline V gene has CDR1 SGHRS and CDR2 YFSETQ. The CDR3 covers 13 residues. The ends were cut back, 0 bases at V and 9 bases at J, with 10 bases in the middle. The CDR3, as DNA: TGCGCCAGCAGCTTGGACAGCCATGGGCCCCAGCATTTT. Translation: CASSLDSHGPQHF.

The table lists this clonotype with a count of one. This chain links TRBV30 with TRBJ1-2; no clear D. The CDR3 contains 14 residues. Germline lookup yields CDR1 GTSNPN and CDR2 SVGIG (reference sequence). V lost 0 bases to trimming and J lost 0 bases, with 8 bases between them. The CDR3 loop is CAWSVGLTNYGYTF. CDR3 in DNA: TGTGCCTGGAGTGTTGGTCTGACTAACTATGGCTACACCTTC. Drawing the rest from reference TRBV30 and TRBJ1-2, the complete variable domain is SQTIHQWPATLVQPVGSPLSLECTVEGTSNPNLYWYRQAAGRGLQLLFYSVGIGQISSEVPQNLSASRPQDRQFILSSKKLLLSDSGFYLCAWSVGLTNYGYTFGSGTRLTVV.

The gene calls are TRBV20-1 and TRBJ2-5, with D perhaps TRBD1 (5 bases). Germline CDR1 and CDR2: DFQATT and SNEGSKA (reference sequence). The V gene lost 7 bases and the J gene lost 2 bases, with 11 bases spanning the gap. This CDR3 region has 12 residues. CDR3 sequence (DNA): TGCAGTGGGGCAGGGCCACAAGAGACCCAGTACTTC. It specifies CSGAGPQETQYF.

The CDR3 protein is CASTSSEGFPSGSPLHF. The CDR3 DNA reads TGTGCCAGTACCTCATCTGAGGGGTTCCCTTCAGGTTCACCCCTCCACTTT. The gene calls are TRBV19 and TRBJ1-6; D may be TRBD1 (5 bases). The CDR3 runs to 17 residues. Germline-derived CDR1 and CDR2 are LNHDA and SQIVND (reference sequence). With 7 bases removed from V and 9 bases from J, the gap between germline ends came to 25 bases.

V usage is TRBV3-1 and J usage is TRBJ2-4; 12 bases fit TRBD2. Trimming took 8 bases from V and 1 from J; bases not matched to a gene: 3. Germline V lookup: CDR1 LGHDT, CDR2 YNNKEL (reference sequence). CDR3 length: 15 amino acids. CDR3 sequence reads: CASGGTSGAKNIQYF. The CDR3 nucleotides are TGTGCCAGCGGAGGGACTAGCGGGGCCAAAAACATTCAGTACTTC.